This TCR beta chain was captured by sequencing in a study of technical replicates of blood from a few donors. Method: immunoSEQ multiplex PCR; TCRdb's copy keeps in-frame clones and lacks some. The data contain about 50,000 clones, more than 85% of them seen just once; the ten biggest clones take up about 3.9%. Trimming removed 3 bases from V and 6 bases from J; junction bases left unmatched: 2. Germline V gene sequence: CDR1 SSHAT, CDR2 FNYEAQ (reference sequence). The CDR3 is 13 amino acids. Sequencing input: PBMCs. This chain connects TRBV7-7 to TRBJ2-3; 8 bases match TRBD2. The TCR sequence derives from a human donor in good health. Some clones in this sample may be carry-over from other donors' samples. DNA of the CDR3: TGTGCCAGCAGCTTGGCTAGCGGGGATACGCAGTATTTT. It encodes CASSLASGDTQYF.